The T cell receptor (beta chain) under discussion was sequenced for a study of cytomegalovirus exposure and HLA in healthy donors. Background on the study: The Caucasian-associated ancestry cluster held roughly 84% of approximately 400 genotyped donors. Regarding the study as a whole: What a later analysis reportedly showed was that an Asian-associated ancestry cluster had fewer N-insertions than the roughly 670-donor mean. Earlier analysis looked at TCR beta V segments, and most were productive about 90% or about 30% of the time.

V was trimmed by 0 bases and J by 9 bases, leaving 9 bases between them. The CDR3 spans 14 residues. CDR1 and CDR2 from the germline V gene are MNHEY and SVGAGI. This clone turned up a few times. Its antigen is undetermined. Both 60 Vbeta primers and 13 Jbeta primers went into the PCR. Libraries were prepared by immunoSEQ multiplex PCR; TCRdb keeps only in-frame clonotypes and omits some of them. The data show around 140,000 clones, around 79% seen once. Donors in the study were healthy people who gave bone marrow. J is TRBJ1-6 and V is TRBV6-5, with D maybe TRBD1 (6 bases). Sequenced: PBMCs. This sequence was found in a woman in her 40s in good health and CMV-seronegative. In nucleotides, the CDR3 is TGTGCCAGCAGTTACTCGATAGGGGGTTCACCCCTCCACTTT. Translation: CASSYSIGGSPLHF.